The 20 T cell receptor beta chains below come from one sample, sequenced in a study of identical twins. In TCRdb, the 5' RACE reads were re-called with MiXCR into one record per CDR3 protein. Counted here are roughly 720,000 distinct CDR3 sequences, 15% to 20% occurring once; the ten biggest clones make up approximately 14%. The same data also contributed to another study, on T cells expressing NK-cell markers.

Input material: PBMCs. The origin of the receptors is a woman aged 18-29 years in good health.

The J gene is TRBJ2-3, the V gene TRBV4-3; the D gene is possibly TRBD1 (8 bases). V was pared by 5 bases and J by 5 bases, with 20 bases between. The CDR3 contains 16 residues. Looked up from germline, CDR1 is LGHNA and CDR2 is YSLEER. The CDR3 loop is CASSSSSQGEGDTQYF. CDR3 sequence (DNA): TGCGCCAGCAGCTCCAGCTCACAGGGGGAGGGAGATACGCAGTATTTT.

V and J are TRBV14 and TRBJ2-1; TRBD2 is a possible D gene (5 bases). The CDR3 sequence is 14 residues long. CDR1 is SGHDN, CDR2 FVKESK, per germline. V was shortened by 3 bases and J by 8 bases, with 14 bases between the two germline ends. This CDR3 reads CASSQILGLDEQFF. As DNA, the CDR3 is TGTGCCAGCAGCCAGATACTAGGTCTCGATGAGCAGTTCTTC.

This clonotype was found a few times. The chain uses TRBV20-1 and TRBJ2-3; a possible D gene is TRBD1 (5 bases). The length of the CDR3 is 15 residues. Germline lookup yields CDR1 DFQATT and CDR2 SNEGSKA (reference sequence). V lost 0 bases and J 2 bases, leaving 12 bases between the germline ends. CDR3 in amino acids: CSARDPNRPTDTQYF. As DNA, the CDR3 is TGCAGTGCTAGAGATCCGAACAGGCCCACAGATACGCAGTATTTT.

The chain joins TRBV18 to TRBJ2-7; D not certain. The CDR3 contains 15 residues. Germline CDR1 and CDR2: KGHSH and LQKENI. Trimming took 2 bases from V and 0 from J, leaving 11 bases between them. Here the CDR3 reads CASSPGQVSSYEQYF. The CDR3 DNA follows: TGTGCCAGCTCACCAGGGCAGGTTAGCTCCTACGAGCAGTACTTC.

The rearrangement links TRBV7-9 to TRBJ2-5; 8 bases are shared with TRBD2. J lost 2 bases, V lost 5 bases, and 7 bases had no gene match. CDR1 and CDR2 (germline): SEHNR, FQNEAQ (reference sequence). The CDR3 length is 15 residues. CDR3 residues: CASSSLAGQQETQYF. The CDR3 DNA follows: TGTGCCAGCAGCAGTTTAGCGGGGCAGCAAGAGACCCAGTACTTC.

This clonotype has just a few counts. One junction end disagrees with the germline gene, perhaps due to a read error. The chain uses TRBV4-3 and TRBJ2-1; 9 bases line up with TRBD2. The germline V gene has CDR1 LGHNA and CDR2 YSLEER. There are 14 residues in the CDR3. The chain's CDR3 is CASSQGLAGNCCSF. The CDR3 DNA reads as TGCGCCAGCAGCCAAGGGCTAGCGGGGAATTGCTGCTCCTTC.

This clonotype occurred once. At one of its ends the junction is not consistent with the germline gene, which may arise from a read error. V gene TRBV11-2 combines with J gene TRBJ2-2, with D possibly being TRBD2 (6 bases). CDR3 length: 14 amino acids. CDR1 is SGHAT and CDR2 is FQNNGV in the germline V gene. CDR3 DNA: TGTGCCAGCAGCTTATTGGTCCGCACCGGGGAGGTGTTTTTT. This codes for CASSLLVRTGEVFF.

There are a few counts of this clonotype. J is TRBJ1-5 and V is TRBV2; no clear D gene. V dropped 7 bases and J dropped 3 bases, with 7 bases sitting between them. The CDR3 is 12 residues long. The germline CDR1 and CDR2 sequences are SNHLY and FYNNEI. CDR3 nucleotides: TGTGCCAGCACTTCGTACAATCAGCCCCAGCATTTT. Its translation: CASTSYNQPQHF.

This clonotype was recorded many times. The rearrangement joins TRBV9 to TRBJ2-5, with D possibly TRBD2 on 6 matching bases. The CDR3 extends over 15 amino acids. Germline CDR1 reads SGDLS; CDR2 reads YYNGEE. V lost 0 bases to trimming and J lost 5 bases, with 14 bases between them. The CDR3 spells CASSVVGDFGETQYF. CDR3 coding DNA: TGTGCCAGCAGCGTAGTAGGGGACTTCGGCGAGACCCAGTACTTC. Combining the CDR3 with reference TRBV9 and TRBJ2-5 gives the whole variable domain DSGVTQTPKHLITATGQRVTLRCSPRSGDLSVYWYQQSLDQGLQFLIQYYNGEERAKGNILERFSAQQFPDLHSELNLSSLELGDSALYFCASSVVGDFGETQYFGPGTRLLVL.

A few counts support this clonotype. V usage is TRBV20-1 and J usage is TRBJ2-3, with a weak D call TRBD1 (6 bases). Per the germline V gene, CDR1 is DFQATT and CDR2 is SNEGSKA (reference sequence). The CDR3 extends over 14 amino acids. With 7 bases removed from V and 0 bases from J, the gap between germline ends came to 14 bases. In DNA, the CDR3 is TGCAGTGGAGAGTGGGGGCGGAGCACAGATACGCAGTATTTT. It yields the protein CSGEWGRSTDTQYF.

V gene TRBV10-3 combines with J gene TRBJ2-7; tentatively, D is TRBD1 (6 bases). The CDR3 spans 14 residues. With 5 bases removed from V and 0 bases from J, the gap between germline ends came to 11 bases. In germline, CDR1 is ENHRY, CDR2 SYGVKD. The CDR3 DNA sequence: TGTGCCATCAGTTCCCGGGACATCTCCTACGAGCAGTACTTC. Residues: CAISSRDISYEQYF.

This clonotype has just a few counts. This rearrangement joins TRBV10-3 to TRBJ2-5; D perhaps matches TRBD1 (6 bases). CDR1 is ENHRY, CDR2 SYGVKD, per germline. The V end lost 0 bases, the J end lost 5 bases, and 13 bases lay between the germline ends. The CDR3 runs to 15 residues. This chain's CDR3 is CAISESDRGVETQYF. CDR3 nucleotide sequence: TGTGCCATCAGTGAGTCGGACAGAGGGGTGGAGACCCAGTACTTC.

This clonotype came up once. The V call is TRBV15, the J call TRBJ1-2; 7 nucleotides agree with TRBD1. There are 13 residues in the CDR3. CDR1 and CDR2 (germline): LNHNV, YYDKDF (reference sequence). V shed 1 base and J 14 bases; nucleotides not matched to a gene: 10. The CDR3 nucleotides read TGTGCCACCAGCAGAGTCGGGACAGCCGTAAGGACCTTC. This codes for CATSRVGTAVRTF.

This chain links TRBV20-1 with TRBJ2-1; D is possibly TRBD2 (6 bases). The CDR3 is 14 amino acids. Germline lookup yields CDR1 DFQATT and CDR2 SNEGSKA (reference sequence). V was trimmed by 3 bases and J by 5 bases, leaving 14 bases between them. The CDR3 sequence is CSASSGTRNNEQFF. In nucleotides, the CDR3 is TGCAGTGCTAGTTCCGGGACTCGGAACAATGAGCAGTTCTTC.

The CDR3 protein is CAWNRLAGGYEQFF. The CDR3, as DNA: TGTGCCTGGAACCGACTAGCGGGAGGATATGAGCAGTTCTTC. This chain uses TRBV30 with TRBJ2-1, with 13 bases matching TRBD2. With V trimmed by 4 bases and J by 8 bases, 5 bases remained unmatched. The germline CDR1 and CDR2 sequences are GTSNPN and SVGIG (reference sequence). The CDR3 spans 14 residues. Full variable domain (rest looked up from reference TRBV30 and TRBJ2-1): SQTIHQWPATLVQPVGSPLSLECTVEGTSNPNLYWYRQAAGRGLQLLFYSVGIGQISSEVPQNLSASRPQDRQFILSSKKLLLSDSGFYLCAWNRLAGGYEQFFGPGTRLTVL.

This chain connects TRBV6-6 to TRBJ1-2; 8 bases agree with TRBD1. Germline-derived CDR1 and CDR2 are MNHNY and SVGAGI (reference sequence). The CDR3 totals 13 residues. V lost 6 bases to trimming and J lost 6 bases; unmatched junction nucleotides: 6. Here the CDR3 reads CASSRQGANGYTF. The CDR3 DNA sequence: TGTGCCAGCAGCCGGCAGGGGGCCAATGGCTACACCTTC.

The V call is TRBV4-2, the J call TRBJ1-5; D is uncertain. V dropped 2 bases and J dropped 5 bases, with 10 bases sitting between them. CDR1 LGHNA and CDR2 YNFKEQ come from the germline V gene. The CDR3 length is 14 residues. DNA for the CDR3: TGTGCCAGCAGCCAAATGGCTGTTGATCAGCCCCAGCATTTT. This codes for CASSQMAVDQPQHF.

This clonotype was picked up a small number of times. The genes are TRBV18 and TRBJ2-7; the match to TRBD1 covers 7 bases. Trimming cost V 6 bases and J 0 bases; bases outside gene matches: 5. The germline V gene has CDR1 KGHSH and CDR2 LQKENI. This CDR3 contains 14 residues. CDR3 amino acids: CASSDGTVSYEQYF. CDR3 coding DNA: TGTGCCAGCTCTGACGGGACAGTCTCCTACGAGCAGTACTTC.

A few counts support this clonotype. This rearrangement joins TRBV12-3 or TRBV12-4 to TRBJ2-7; 9 nucleotides line up with TRBD1. The CDR3 consists of 14 residues. With 3 bases clipped from V and 3 bases from J, the junction kept 3 bases outside the gene matches. CDR3 sequence reads: CASSFQDRGYEQYF. The CDR3 nucleotides are TGTGCCAGCAGTTTCCAGGACAGGGGCTACGAGCAGTACTTC.

This clonotype was found a few times. The CDR3 region is CASSLGVLDSQFF. Here the CDR3 DNA reads TGTGCCAGCAGCTTAGGGGTGTTAGATTCGCAGTTCTTC. This sequence joins TRBV7-8 and TRBJ2-1; D unclear. Deletions cut 1 base from V and 12 bases from J, with 13 bases between. The CDR3 extends over 13 amino acids. Germline lookup yields CDR1 SGHVS and CDR2 FQNEAQ.